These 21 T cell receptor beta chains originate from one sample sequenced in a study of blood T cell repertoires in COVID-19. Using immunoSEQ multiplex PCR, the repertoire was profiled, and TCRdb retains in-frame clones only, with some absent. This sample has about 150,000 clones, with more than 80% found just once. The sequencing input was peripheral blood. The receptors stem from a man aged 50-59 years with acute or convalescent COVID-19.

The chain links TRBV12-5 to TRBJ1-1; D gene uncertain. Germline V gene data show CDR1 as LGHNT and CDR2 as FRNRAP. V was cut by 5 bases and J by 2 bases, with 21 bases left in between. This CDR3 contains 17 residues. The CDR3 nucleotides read TGTGCTAGTGGTCCCGGACTGATCGCACCAGTTAACACTGAAGCTTTCTTT. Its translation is CASGPGLIAPVNTEAFF.

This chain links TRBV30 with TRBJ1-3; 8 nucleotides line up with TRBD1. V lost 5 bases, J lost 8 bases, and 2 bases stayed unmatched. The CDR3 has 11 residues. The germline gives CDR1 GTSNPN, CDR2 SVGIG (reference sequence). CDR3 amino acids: CAWDRGHTIYF. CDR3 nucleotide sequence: TGTGCCTGGGACAGGGGACACACCATATATTTT.

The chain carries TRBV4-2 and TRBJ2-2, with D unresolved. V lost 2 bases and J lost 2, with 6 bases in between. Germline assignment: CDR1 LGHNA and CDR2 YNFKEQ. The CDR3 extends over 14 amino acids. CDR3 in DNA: TGTGCCAGCAGCCAACTACCCAACACCGGGGAGCTGTTTTTT. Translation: CASSQLPNTGELFF.

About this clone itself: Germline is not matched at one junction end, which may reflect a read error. The CDR3, as DNA: TGCGCCAGTCACAGGACTAGCGGGGGGGCCGAGTCAAATGGGCAGTTCTTC. It specifies CASHRTSGGAESNGQFF. This chain uses TRBV5-1 with TRBJ2-1; TRBD2 agrees at 15 bases. This CDR3 region has 17 residues. From germline, CDR1 is SGHRS and CDR2 YFSETQ.

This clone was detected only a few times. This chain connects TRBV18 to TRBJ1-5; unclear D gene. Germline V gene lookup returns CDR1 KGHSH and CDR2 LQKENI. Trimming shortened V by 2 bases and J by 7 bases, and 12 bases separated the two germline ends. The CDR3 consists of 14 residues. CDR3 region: CASSPAQDGQPQHF. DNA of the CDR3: TGTGCCAGCTCACCAGCTCAGGATGGACAGCCCCAGCATTTT.

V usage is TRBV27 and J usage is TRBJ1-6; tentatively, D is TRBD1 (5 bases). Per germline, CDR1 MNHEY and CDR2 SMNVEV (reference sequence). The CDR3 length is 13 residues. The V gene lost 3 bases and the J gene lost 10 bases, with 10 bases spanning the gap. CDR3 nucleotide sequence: TGTGCCAGCAGTTTCGGGGGACGCTCACCCCTCCACTTT. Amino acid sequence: CASSFGGRSPLHF.

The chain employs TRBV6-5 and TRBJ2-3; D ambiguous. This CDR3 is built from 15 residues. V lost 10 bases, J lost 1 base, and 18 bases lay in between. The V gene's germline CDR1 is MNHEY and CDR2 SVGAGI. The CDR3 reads CATAYPSRGTDTQYF. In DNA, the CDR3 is TGTGCCACCGCTTACCCTTCCCGGGGCACAGATACGCAGTATTTT.

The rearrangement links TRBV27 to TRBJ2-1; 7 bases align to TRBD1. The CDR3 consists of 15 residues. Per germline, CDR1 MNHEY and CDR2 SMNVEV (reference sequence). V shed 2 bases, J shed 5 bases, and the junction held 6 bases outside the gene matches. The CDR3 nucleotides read TGTGCCAGCAGTTTAGGGACAGAAAGACACAATGAGCAGTTCTTC. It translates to CASSLGTERHNEQFF.

Written as DNA, the CDR3 is TGTGCCAGCGAAATAGGACAGGGTATAACTTCACCCCTCCACTTT. Translating gives CASEIGQGITSPLHF. The chain carries TRBV28 and TRBJ1-6; 8 positions agree with TRBD1. The CDR3 is 15 amino acids. The V gene end was trimmed by 8 bases and the J gene end by 9 bases; junction bases not matched to a gene: 12. Looked up from germline, CDR1 is MDHEN and CDR2 is SYDVKM.

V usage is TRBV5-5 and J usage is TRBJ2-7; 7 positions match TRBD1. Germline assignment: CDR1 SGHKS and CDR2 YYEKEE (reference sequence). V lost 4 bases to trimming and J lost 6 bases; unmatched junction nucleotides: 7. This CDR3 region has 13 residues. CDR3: CASSRTTGSEQYV. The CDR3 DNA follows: TGTGCCAGCAGCCGAACGACAGGGTCCGAGCAGTACGTC.

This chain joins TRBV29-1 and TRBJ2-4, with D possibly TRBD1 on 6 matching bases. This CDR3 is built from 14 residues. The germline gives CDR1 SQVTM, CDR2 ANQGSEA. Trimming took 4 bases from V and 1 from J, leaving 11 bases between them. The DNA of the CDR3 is TGCAGCGTTGCGGCAGGGGCTGCCAAAAACATTCAGTACTTC. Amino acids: CSVAAGAAKNIQYF.

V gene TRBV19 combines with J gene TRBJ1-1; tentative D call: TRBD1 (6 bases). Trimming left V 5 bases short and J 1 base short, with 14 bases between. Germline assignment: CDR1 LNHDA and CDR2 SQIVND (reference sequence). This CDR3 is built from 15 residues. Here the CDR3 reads CASSAGWGQNTEAFF. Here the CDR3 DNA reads TGTGCCAGTAGTGCAGGGTGGGGACAGAACACTGAAGCTTTCTTT.

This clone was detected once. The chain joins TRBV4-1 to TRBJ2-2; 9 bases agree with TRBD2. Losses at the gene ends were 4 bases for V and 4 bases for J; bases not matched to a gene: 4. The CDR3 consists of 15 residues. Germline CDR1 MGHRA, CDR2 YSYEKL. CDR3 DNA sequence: TGCGCCAGCAGCCTAGCGGGAGTCGCCACCGGGGAGCTGTTTTTT. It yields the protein CASSLAGVATGELFF.

The CDR3 nucleotides are TGTGCCACCACCCGGGCCAGGGTCGGCAATGAGCAGTTCTTC. Protein product: CATTRARVGNEQFF. This chain joins TRBV19 and TRBJ2-1; maybe TRBD1 (5 bases). CDR1 is LNHDA and CDR2 is SQIVND in the germline V gene (reference sequence). The CDR3 runs to 14 residues. V was pared by 10 bases and J by 6 bases, with 19 bases between.

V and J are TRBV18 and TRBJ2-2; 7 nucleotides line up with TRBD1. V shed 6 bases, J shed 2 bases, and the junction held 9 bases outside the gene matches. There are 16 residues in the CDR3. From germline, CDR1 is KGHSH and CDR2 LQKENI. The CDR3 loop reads CASSPWGQPNTGELFF. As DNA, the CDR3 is TGTGCCAGCTCCCCCTGGGGACAGCCTAACACCGGGGAGCTGTTTTTT.

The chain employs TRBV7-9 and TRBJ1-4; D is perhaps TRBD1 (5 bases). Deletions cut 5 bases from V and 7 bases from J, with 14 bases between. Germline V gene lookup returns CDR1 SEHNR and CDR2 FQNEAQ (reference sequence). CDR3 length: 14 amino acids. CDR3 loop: CASSPGGGSEKLFF. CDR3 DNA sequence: TGTGCCAGCAGCCCCGGGGGAGGGAGTGAAAAACTGTTTTTT.

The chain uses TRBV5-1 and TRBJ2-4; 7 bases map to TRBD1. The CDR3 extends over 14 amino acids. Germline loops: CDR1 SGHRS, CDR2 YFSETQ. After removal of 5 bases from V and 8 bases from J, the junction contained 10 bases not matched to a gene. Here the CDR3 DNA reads TGCGCCAGCAGTAACGGACAGGAATACGACATTCAGTACTTC. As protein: CASSNGQEYDIQYF. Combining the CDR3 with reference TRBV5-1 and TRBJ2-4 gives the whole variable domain KAGVTQTPRYLIKTRGQQVTLSCSPISGHRSVSWYQQTPGQGLQFLFEYFSETQRNKGNFPGRFSGRQFSNSRSEMNVSTLELGDSALYLCASSNGQEYDIQYFGAGTRLSVL.

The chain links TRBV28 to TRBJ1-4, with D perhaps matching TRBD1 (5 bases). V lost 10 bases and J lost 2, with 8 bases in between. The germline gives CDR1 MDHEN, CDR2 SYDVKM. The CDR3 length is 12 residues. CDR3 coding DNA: TGTGCCACAGACAGCACTAATGAAAAACTGTTTTTT. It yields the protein CATDSTNEKLFF.

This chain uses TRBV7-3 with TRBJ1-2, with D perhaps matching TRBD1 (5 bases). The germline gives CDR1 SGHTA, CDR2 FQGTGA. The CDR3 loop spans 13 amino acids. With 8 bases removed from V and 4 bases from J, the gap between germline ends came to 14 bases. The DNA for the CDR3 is TGTGCCAGCTCCACGGGGGTGGGCTATGGCTACACCTTC. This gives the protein CASSTGVGYGYTF.

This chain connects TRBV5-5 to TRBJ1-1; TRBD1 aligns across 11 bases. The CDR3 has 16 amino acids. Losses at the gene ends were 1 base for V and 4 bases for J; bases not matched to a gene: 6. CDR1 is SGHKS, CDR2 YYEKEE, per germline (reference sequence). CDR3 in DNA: TGTGCCAGCAGCTTGTGGGCCGGGACAGGGGGCACTGAAGCTTTCTTT. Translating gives CASSLWAGTGGTEAFF.

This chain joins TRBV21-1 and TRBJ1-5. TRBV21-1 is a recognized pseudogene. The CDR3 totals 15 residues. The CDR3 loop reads CASSKEEGGRQPQHF. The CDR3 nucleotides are TGTGCCAGCAGCAAAGAGGAGGGGGGGCGTCAGCCCCAGCATTTT.